Below, 16 T cell receptor beta chains from the same sample are listed, as sequenced in a study of T cells in Graves' hyperthyroidism and ophthalmopathy. Amplification of TCR beta CDR3 regions used RNA as the template. HTBI primers were employed in a first-round RT-PCR of the TCR CDR3. TCRdb used MiXCR to reprocess the multiplex PCR reads, holding one entry per CDR3 protein. Of 700,000 or so distinct CDR3 sequences listed, about 15% are singletons. The sequencing sample was made of blood. The receptors shown here come from a man in his late teens or twenties with Graves' hyperthyroidism.

This clonotype has more than one count but fewer than ten. This sequence joins TRBV24-1 and TRBJ1-2; unclear D gene. The CDR3 has 14 residues. Germline V gene data show CDR1 as KGHDR and CDR2 as SFDVKD. V was pared by 3 bases and J by 2 bases, with 9 bases between. The CDR3 sequence: CATSDPDTNYGYTF. Written as DNA, the CDR3 is TGTGCCACCAGTGATCCTGACACCAACTATGGCTACACCTTC.

The chain uses TRBV28 and TRBJ1-6; D may be TRBD1 (6 bases). Germline CDR1 MDHEN, CDR2 SYDVKM. The CDR3 consists of 16 residues. V dropped 5 bases and J dropped 7 bases, with 18 bases sitting between them. The CDR3, as DNA: TGTGCCAGCAGTCCCCCGCGGACAGCGGTGAATTCACCCCTCCACTTT. Translated: CASSPPRTAVNSPLHF.

J is TRBJ1-4 and V is TRBV7-9; tentative D call: TRBD1 (6 bases). From germline, CDR1 is SEHNR and CDR2 FQNEAQ (reference sequence). Trimming pared 1 base from V and 5 bases from J, leaving 20 bases between. The CDR3 is 18 residues long. This CDR3 is CASSLDRARGPPNEKLFF. The CDR3 region has the DNA TGTGCCAGCAGCTTAGACAGGGCACGGGGCCCCCCGAATGAAAAACTGTTTTTT.

The V gene is TRBV2, the J gene TRBJ2-2, with D unresolved. Germline V CDR1 and CDR2: SNHLY, FYNNEI. CDR3 length: 14 amino acids. The V gene lost 6 bases and the J gene lost 2 bases, with 10 bases spanning the gap. The CDR3 protein is CASRSQANTGELFF. CDR3 nucleotide sequence: TGTGCCAGCAGGTCCCAGGCTAACACCGGGGAGCTGTTTTTT.

This rearrangement joins TRBV7-2 to TRBJ2-7, with TRBD2 identical over 13 bases. Unmatched junction bases numbered 7, after V lost 5 bases and J lost 6 bases. The CDR3 spans 15 residues. Germline CDR1 reads SGHTA; CDR2 reads FQGNSA. The CDR3 DNA sequence: TGTGCCAGCAGCCCGAGGACTAGCGGGAGTCGCGAGCAGTACTTC. It specifies CASSPRTSGSREQYF.

This clonotype was seen only a few times. The chain joins TRBV4-1 to TRBJ2-3, with D possibly called TRBD1 or TRBD2 (5 bases each). Germline V CDR1 and CDR2: MGHRA, YSYEKL. The V end was cut by 1 base, the J end by 4 bases, with 9 bases between. This CDR3 is 14 amino acids long. The CDR3 is CASSQGGNADTQYF. The CDR3 nucleotides are TGCGCCAGCAGCCAAGGGGGGAACGCAGATACGCAGTATTTT.

Details on this clonotype: This may stem from a read error, because a much larger clone lies one nucleotide away. V gene TRBV12-5 combines with J gene TRBJ2-3, with TRBD2 matching 13 bases. CDR3 size: 18 residues. The V gene's germline CDR1 is LGHNT and CDR2 FRNRAP. The V and J ends lost 1 base and 1 base, in that order; junction bases with no gene match: 5. The CDR3 loop is CASGLGLAGGGGTDTQYF. CDR3 in DNA: TGTGCTAGTGGTTTGGGACTAGCGGGAGGTGGGGGCACAGATACGCAGTATTTT.

This clonotype was counted many times. The rearrangement joins TRBV15 to TRBJ2-1; D unclear. Trimming stripped 1 base from V and 8 bases from J, with 12 bases between. The CDR3 length is 14 residues. Per germline, CDR1 LNHNV and CDR2 YYDKDF (reference sequence). For the CDR3, the DNA is TGTGCCACCAGCAGAGTGGCTATTACCGATGAGCAGTTCTTC. Its translation: CATSRVAITDEQFF.

Only a few counts were recorded for this clonotype. The V and J genes are TRBV7-9 and TRBJ2-4; 8 nucleotides align to TRBD2. Germline CDR1 SEHNR, CDR2 FQNEAQ (reference sequence). V was clipped by 5 bases and J by 0 bases; unmatched bases: 6. CDR3 length: 16 amino acids. CDR3 loop: CASSRISGVAKNIQYF. The CDR3 coding sequence is TGTGCCAGCAGCCGAATTAGCGGGGTAGCCAAAAACATTCAGTACTTC.

The chain links TRBV9 to TRBJ2-1, with 8 positions matching TRBD2. This CDR3 has 17 amino acids. With V trimmed by 0 bases and J by 9 bases, 14 bases remained unmatched. Germline V CDR1 and CDR2: SGDLS, YYNGEE. The CDR3, as DNA: TGTGCCAGCAGCGTAGCTACGGGAGCGGGAGTAAGGGTTGAGCAGTTCTTC. It yields the protein CASSVATGAGVRVEQFF.

This chain connects TRBV6-1 to TRBJ2-5; 8 positions agree with TRBD1. CDR1 and CDR2 from the germline V gene are MNHNS and SASEGT. Unmatched junction bases numbered 9, after V lost 7 bases and J lost 5 bases. The CDR3 loop spans 14 amino acids. The CDR3 is CASNSRTGPETQYF. CDR3 DNA: TGTGCCAGCAACTCTAGGACAGGGCCGGAGACCCAGTACTTC.

This chain links TRBV18 with TRBJ2-7; TRBD1 is a possible D gene (5 bases). Trimming pared 4 bases from V and 3 bases from J, leaving 13 bases between. This CDR3 region has 14 residues. CDR1 is KGHSH and CDR2 is LQKENI in the germline V gene. CDR3 DNA: TGTGCCAGCTCACGGGCTCAGGGTGTCTACGAGCAGTACTTC. It is translated as CASSRAQGVYEQYF.

V usage is TRBV27 and J usage is TRBJ2-2; D gene uncertain. Trimming took 0 bases from V and 7 from J, leaving 9 bases between them. Per germline, CDR1 MNHEY and CDR2 SMNVEV (reference sequence). The CDR3 extends over 14 amino acids. CDR3 protein: CASSLSPLGGELFF. Written as DNA, the CDR3 is TGTGCCAGCAGTTTATCCCCCCTGGGCGGGGAGCTGTTTTTT.

The sample holds many counts of this clonotype. The chain uses TRBV12-3 or TRBV12-4 and TRBJ2-7, with D perhaps TRBD2 (7 bases). This CDR3 comprises 14 residues. The V gene lost 7 bases and the J gene lost 5 bases, with 18 bases spanning the gap. The CDR3 reads CASTARGGGNEQYF. For the CDR3, the DNA is TGTGCCAGCACCGCCCGAGGGGGGGGCAACGAGCAGTACTTC.

This clonotype was detected many times. The genes are TRBV28 and TRBJ2-7, with a possible D match to TRBD1 (5 bases). The ends were cut back, 2 bases at V and 7 bases at J, with 21 bases in the middle. CDR3 length: 16 amino acids. Germline-derived CDR1 and CDR2 are MDHEN and SYDVKM. CDR3 nucleotides: TGTGCCAGCAGTTTAATTGGGCTGACAGACCTTTTTGAGCAGTACTTC. This sequence encodes CASSLIGLTDLFEQYF.

This chain uses TRBV5-4 with TRBJ2-5, with unresolved D. V was cut by 0 bases and J by 3 bases, with 6 bases left in between. CDR1 SGHNT and CDR2 YYREEE come from the germline V gene (reference sequence). The CDR3 length is 13 residues. CDR3: CASSLVIEETQYF. The CDR3 bases are TGTGCCAGCAGCTTGGTTATTGAAGAGACCCAGTACTTC.